These 32 T cell receptor beta chains were all obtained from the same sample, sequenced in a study of vaccination and CD4 T cells after COVID-19. In TCRdb, the PCR reads were re-called with MiXCR into one record per CDR3 protein. The table shows roughly 30,000 distinct CDR3 sequences, with 50% to 65% occurring only once. Indicated time point: late sampling 161 to 241 days after vaccination in a few convalescent patients. The sample here was CD4+ T cells from blood, taken about 7 months after SARS-CoV-2 vaccination. Every receptor here comes from a human donor who had recovered from COVID-19.

This clonotype has a single count. The rearrangement uses TRBV20-1 and TRBJ2-1; D not certain. The V end lost 3 bases, the J end lost 4 bases, and 4 bases lay between the germline ends. The V gene's germline CDR1 is DFQATT and CDR2 SNEGSKA (reference sequence). The CDR3 runs 11 residues. The CDR3 protein is CSARVYNEQFF. As DNA, the CDR3 is TGCAGTGCTAGGGTTTACAATGAGCAGTTCTTC.

The rearrangement uses TRBV28 and TRBJ2-2, with a tentative D call TRBD2 (5 bases). The CDR3 has 14 amino acids. The germline V and J ends were trimmed by 6 bases and 0 bases, with 8 bases remaining between them. Germline values: CDR1 MDHEN, CDR2 SYDVKM. This CDR3 is CASSHSANTGELFF. CDR3 in DNA: TGTGCCAGCAGCCATAGCGCGAACACCGGGGAGCTGTTTTTT.

This clonotype was counted a few times. The chain joins TRBV7-8 to TRBJ2-1, with D possibly TRBD2 on 6 matching bases. There are 13 residues in the CDR3. The germline V and J ends were trimmed by 6 bases and 6 bases, with 12 bases remaining between them. Looked up from germline, CDR1 is SGHVS and CDR2 is FQNEAQ. This CDR3 is CASRWDLLNEQFF. The CDR3 nucleotides read TGTGCCAGCAGATGGGACTTGCTCAATGAGCAGTTCTTC.

The genes are TRBV7-6 and TRBJ1-3; possible D gene TRBD1, 5 bases. This CDR3 is 15 amino acids long. Germline assignment: CDR1 SGHVS and CDR2 FNYEAQ. Trimming left V 4 bases short and J 0 bases short, with 10 bases between. The CDR3 sequence is CASSSDIHSGNTIYF. The CDR3 nucleotides are TGTGCCAGCAGCTCGGACATCCACTCTGGAAACACCATATATTTT.

This rearrangement joins TRBV20-1 to TRBJ2-7, with 8 bases identical to TRBD1. The CDR3 sequence is 14 residues long. Losses at the gene ends were 1 base for V and 1 base for J; bases not matched to a gene: 3. From germline, CDR1 is DFQATT and CDR2 SNEGSKA (reference sequence). The CDR3 DNA reads TGCAGTGCTAGAGGGACAGGGCTATCCTACGAGCAGTACTTC. Encoded protein: CSARGTGLSYEQYF.

This clonotype was counted only a few times. The gene calls are TRBV20-1 and TRBJ1-2; 8 positions match TRBD1. The CDR3 has 12 amino acids. Trimming cost V 5 bases and J 6 bases; bases outside gene matches: 5. CDR1 is DFQATT and CDR2 is SNEGSKA in the germline V gene (reference sequence). The CDR3 here is CSAGQGGDGYTF. The CDR3 DNA sequence: TGCAGTGCTGGACAGGGAGGGGATGGCTACACCTTC.

This clonotype came up a few times. V and J are TRBV7-6 and TRBJ2-7; 10 bases match TRBD2. The CDR3 runs to 15 residues. V shed 5 bases, J shed 2 bases, and the junction held 6 bases outside the gene matches. Germline V gene lookup returns CDR1 SGHVS and CDR2 FNYEAQ. CDR3: CASSIYSGRPYEQYF. CDR3 nucleotides: TGTGCCAGCAGCATCTATAGCGGGAGGCCCTACGAGCAGTACTTC.

The chain links TRBV7-9 to TRBJ2-3; 9 nucleotides line up with TRBD2. CDR1 is SEHNR, CDR2 FQNEAQ, per germline (reference sequence). This CDR3 is 16 amino acids long. V was pared by 5 bases and J by 3 bases, with 9 bases of the junction left unmatched. The CDR3 here is CASSPSGGRVTDTQYF. In nucleotides, the CDR3 is TGTGCCAGCAGCCCTAGCGGCGGGAGGGTTACAGATACGCAGTATTTT.

The chain has TRBV19 and TRBJ2-2; D is perhaps TRBD2 (5 bases). Per germline, CDR1 LNHDA and CDR2 SQIVND (reference sequence). V gave up 6 bases and J gave up 1 base, with 6 bases separating them. This CDR3 has 13 amino acids. The CDR3 sequence: CASRGVNTGELFF. The CDR3 nucleotides are TGTGCCAGTAGGGGAGTGAACACCGGGGAGCTGTTTTTT.

This chain joins TRBV24-1 and TRBJ2-1, with 9 bases fitting TRBD2. Germline assignment: CDR1 KGHDR and CDR2 SFDVKD. This CDR3 spans 15 amino acids. With 3 bases clipped from V and 7 bases from J, the junction kept 6 bases outside the gene matches. Here the CDR3 reads CATSDRGRGGNEQFF. CDR3 nucleotide sequence: TGTGCCACCAGTGATCGCGGGAGGGGGGGTAATGAGCAGTTCTTC.

This clonotype has only a few counts. V usage is TRBV27 and J usage is TRBJ1-1, with unresolved D. The CDR3 length is 13 residues. The V end was cut by 3 bases, the J end by 12 bases, with 17 bases between. Per the germline V gene, CDR1 is MNHEY and CDR2 is SMNVEV (reference sequence). The CDR3 nucleotides are TGTGCCAGCAGTTTCGAGACAAGGATGGAAACTTTCTTT. Translating it yields CASSFETRMETFF.

V is TRBV6-1 and J is TRBJ2-7; tentative D call: TRBD2 (5 bases). Germline V gives CDR1 MNHNS, CDR2 SASEGT. Trimming pared 6 bases from V and 4 bases from J, leaving 7 bases between. The CDR3 runs to 11 residues. CDR3 DNA: TGTGCCAGCAGGAGGACTTACGAGCAGTACTTC. This translates into CASRRTYEQYF.

The V call is TRBV28, the J call TRBJ2-3; weak D call: TRBD1 (5 bases). Per germline, CDR1 MDHEN and CDR2 SYDVKM. V was trimmed by 2 bases and J by 6 bases, leaving 12 bases between them. The CDR3 runs 14 residues. CDR3 in amino acids: CASSLARRGDTQYF. In nucleotides, the CDR3 is TGTGCCAGCAGTTTAGCGAGAAGGGGCGATACGCAGTATTTT.

This clonotype was seen a few times. The J gene is TRBJ2-3, the V gene TRBV20-1; 9 nucleotides match TRBD2. Trimming removed 1 base from V and 2 bases from J; junction bases left unmatched: 4. This CDR3 has 15 amino acids. Per germline, CDR1 DFQATT and CDR2 SNEGSKA (reference sequence). The CDR3 sequence is CSARVAGGNTDTQYF. The CDR3 DNA follows: TGCAGTGCTAGAGTCGCGGGAGGGAACACAGATACGCAGTATTTT.

The rearrangement joins TRBV7-8 to TRBJ2-2; D perhaps matches TRBD2 (5 bases). The CDR3 has 15 amino acids. V was clipped by 5 bases and J by 3 bases, with 13 bases between them. CDR1 and CDR2 (germline): SGHVS, FQNEAQ. The CDR3: CASSREAADTGELFF. Written as DNA, the CDR3 is TGTGCCAGCAGCCGGGAAGCGGCCGACACCGGGGAGCTGTTTTTT.

This sequence joins TRBV19 and TRBJ1-5, with TRBD1 identical over 10 bases. The trim removed 7 bases at V and 7 bases at J, leaving 10 bases unmatched. The germline V gene has CDR1 LNHDA and CDR2 SQIVND (reference sequence). This CDR3 region has 15 residues. The DNA for the CDR3 is TGTGCCAGTACCCGACGGGACAGGGGTTCCCAGCCCCAGCATTTT. Its translation: CASTRRDRGSQPQHF.

This clonotype was observed a handful of times. This rearrangement joins TRBV7-9 to TRBJ1-5; D unclear. V gave up 2 bases and J gave up 3 bases, with 5 bases separating them. CDR1 and CDR2 from the germline V gene are SEHNR and FQNEAQ (reference sequence). CDR3 length: 13 residues. CDR3 residues: CASSLNTNQPQHF. The CDR3 coding sequence is TGTGCCAGCAGCTTAAATACCAATCAGCCCCAGCATTTT.

The chain's CDR3 is CASSSPGQEVRWAYNEQFF. DNA for the CDR3: TGTGCCAGCAGTTCACCGGGACAGGAAGTTCGTTGGGCCTACAATGAGCAGTTCTTC. The V call is TRBV28, the J call TRBJ2-1; 8 bases agree with TRBD1. This CDR3 is built from 19 residues. V shed 4 bases and J 2 bases; nucleotides not matched to a gene: 16. CDR1 is MDHEN, CDR2 SYDVKM, per germline.

CDR3 in DNA: TGTGCCAGCAGCTCCCGAGCTAGCGGCTCTAGGTTCTTC. This gives the protein CASSSRASGSRFF. The V and J genes are TRBV11-3 and TRBJ2-1; 7 bases agree with TRBD2. CDR1 and CDR2 (germline): SGHNT, YENEEA. V shed 4 bases and J 15 bases; nucleotides not matched to a gene: 12. CDR3 length equals 13 residues.

The chain links TRBV19 to TRBJ2-3; D not certain. The CDR3 sequence is 12 residues long. Trimming cost V 4 bases and J 4 bases, with 6 bases left between them. In germline, CDR1 is LNHDA, CDR2 SQIVND (reference sequence). CDR3 nucleotide sequence: TGTGCCAGTAGTACCGGTCCAGATACGCAGTATTTT. Encoded protein: CASSTGPDTQYF.

This chain uses TRBV15 with TRBJ2-7, with TRBD1 matching 7 bases. Per germline, CDR1 LNHNV and CDR2 YYDKDF (reference sequence). The CDR3 is 17 amino acids. The trim removed 3 bases at V and 2 bases at J, leaving 13 bases unmatched. The DNA of the CDR3 is TGTGCCACCAGCAGCGACAACATACAGGGGATTCCCTACGAGCAGTACTTC. Translating it yields CATSSDNIQGIPYEQYF.

The rearrangement links TRBV20-1 to TRBJ1-2, with D tentatively TRBD1 (5 bases). The V end lost 1 base, the J end lost 5 bases, and 14 bases lay between the germline ends. The CDR3 length is 14 residues. CDR1 and CDR2 (germline): DFQATT, SNEGSKA (reference sequence). CDR3 residues: CSARGGTGTYGYTF. The CDR3 bases are TGCAGTGCTAGAGGCGGGACGGGAACTTATGGCTACACCTTC.

The chain links TRBV27 to TRBJ2-1; D not resolved. The V and J ends lost 2 bases and 2 bases respectively, with 7 bases between them. Germline V lookup: CDR1 MNHEY, CDR2 SMNVEV (reference sequence). CDR3 length: 14 residues. The CDR3 DNA sequence: TGTGCCAGCAGTTTAGTAGGCACCTACAATGAGCAGTTCTTC. Translated, it gives CASSLVGTYNEQFF.

CDR3 residues: CSAPKPQGPGYTF. In DNA form, the CDR3 reads TGCAGTGCTCCCAAGCCCCAGGGGCCTGGCTACACCTTC. V gene TRBV20-1 combines with J gene TRBJ1-2, with D possibly being TRBD1 (6 bases). V shed 5 bases and J shed 7 bases, with 17 bases lying between them. The CDR3 is 13 amino acids. Germline values: CDR1 DFQATT, CDR2 SNEGSKA (reference sequence).

This chain joins TRBV28 and TRBJ1-1; D remains unclear. Germline CDR1 and CDR2: MDHEN and SYDVKM. This CDR3 has 18 amino acids. V lost 1 base and J lost 3, with 21 bases in between. CDR3 in amino acids: CASSLYVRRVLADTEAFF. The CDR3 nucleotides read TGTGCCAGCAGTTTATATGTCAGACGTGTGTTAGCGGACACTGAAGCTTTCTTT.

The V gene is TRBV28, the J gene TRBJ2-7, with D unresolved. Trimming shortened V by 4 bases and J by 2 bases, and 6 bases separated the two germline ends. Germline loops: CDR1 MDHEN, CDR2 SYDVKM. The CDR3 runs to 12 residues. DNA of the CDR3: TGTGCCAGCAGTTCGATTACCTACGAGCAGTACTTC. This codes for CASSSITYEQYF.

The rearrangement uses TRBV7-7 and TRBJ2-5, with 7 positions matching TRBD1. The CDR3 length is 14 residues. Trimming cost V 3 bases and J 0 bases; bases outside gene matches: 1. Per germline, CDR1 SSHAT and CDR2 FNYEAQ (reference sequence). CDR3 nucleotides: TGTGCCAGCAGCTTGACAGGGTACCAAGAGACCCAGTACTTC. This encodes CASSLTGYQETQYF.

The chain links TRBV7-2 to TRBJ2-1; D is perhaps TRBD1 or TRBD2 (6 bases each). The CDR3 runs 16 residues. The ends were cut back, 4 bases at V and 0 bases at J, with 13 bases in the middle. Germline V CDR1 and CDR2: SGHTA, FQGNSA. The CDR3 reads CASSSIADSSYNEQFF. The CDR3 DNA is TGTGCCAGCAGCTCTATAGCGGACAGCTCCTACAATGAGCAGTTCTTC.

Only one count was recorded for this clonotype. The V gene is TRBV9, the J gene TRBJ1-2, with D hard to call. The CDR3 length is 15 residues. Germline V gene sequence: CDR1 SGDLS, CDR2 YYNGEE. V lost 0 bases and J 10 bases, leaving 19 bases between the germline ends. The DNA for the CDR3 is TGTGCCAGCAGCGTAGTATGGAGACTAGCAAGGGACTACACCTTC. Encoded protein: CASSVVWRLARDYTF.

This clonotype has more than one count but fewer than ten. The chain carries TRBV6-1 and TRBJ1-6; 8 nucleotides line up with TRBD1. Germline V CDR1 and CDR2: MNHNS, SASEGT. The CDR3 runs 14 residues. The ends lost 6 bases at V and 7 bases at J; junction bases unmatched: 5. CDR3: CASSSDRANSPLHF. The CDR3 DNA sequence: TGTGCCAGCAGCTCGGACAGGGCAAATTCACCCCTCCACTTT.

CDR3 sequence: CASSFRSTYNGGNEQFF. Written as DNA, the CDR3 is TGTGCCAGCAGCTTCCGATCGACTTATAATGGAGGCAATGAGCAGTTCTTC. J is TRBJ2-1 and V is TRBV7-3; a weak D match, TRBD2 (5 bases). Germline values: CDR1 SGHTA, CDR2 FQGTGA. With 3 bases removed from V and 6 bases from J, the gap between germline ends came to 21 bases. CDR3 size: 17 residues.

V usage is TRBV20-1 and J usage is TRBJ1-5; D remains ambiguous. Germline V lookup: CDR1 DFQATT, CDR2 SNEGSKA (reference sequence). V was trimmed by 7 bases and J by 0 bases, leaving 10 bases between them. The CDR3 length is 13 residues. DNA for the CDR3: TGCAGTGTTGGTCGGTTTAGCAATCAGCCCCAGCATTTT. This translates into CSVGRFSNQPQHF.